This T cell receptor (beta chain) comes out of a study of blood T cell repertoires in COVID-19. Across the whole study: Donors in the United States, Italy and Spain gave samples during acute or convalescent COVID-19.

This CDR3 comprises 15 residues. Germline CDR1 is MNHNS and CDR2 is SASEGT. Trimming took 1 base from V and 4 from J; bases not matched to a gene: 2. A word on this clone: Other DNA sequences in this specimen translate into the identical CDR3.

TCRdb's table, derived via immunoSEQ multiplex PCR, lists solely in-frame clones and lacks some. The table lists about 150,000 clones, approximately 80% of them singletons. The chain recombines TRBV6-1 with TRBJ1-2, with 11 bases aligning to TRBD1. The source of this sequence is a woman aged 45-65 years with acute or convalescent COVID-19. Sequencing input: peripheral blood. CDR3 protein: CASSEGTGGSYGYTF. The DNA of the CDR3 is TGTGCCAGCAGTGAAGGGACAGGGGGCAGCTATGGCTACACCTTC.